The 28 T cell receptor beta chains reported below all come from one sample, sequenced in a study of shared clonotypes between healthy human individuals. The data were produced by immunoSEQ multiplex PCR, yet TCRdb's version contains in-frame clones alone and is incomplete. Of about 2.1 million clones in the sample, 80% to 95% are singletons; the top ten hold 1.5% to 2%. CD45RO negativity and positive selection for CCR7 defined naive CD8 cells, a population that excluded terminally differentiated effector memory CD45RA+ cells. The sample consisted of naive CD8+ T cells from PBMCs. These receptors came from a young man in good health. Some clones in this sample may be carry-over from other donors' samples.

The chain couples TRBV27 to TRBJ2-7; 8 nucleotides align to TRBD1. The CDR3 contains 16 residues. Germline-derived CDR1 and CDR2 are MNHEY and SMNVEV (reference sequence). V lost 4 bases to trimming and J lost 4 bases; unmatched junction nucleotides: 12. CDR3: CASSSPSTGGMYEQYF. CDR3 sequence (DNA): TGTGCCAGCAGTTCCCCCTCCACAGGGGGGATGTACGAGCAGTACTTC.

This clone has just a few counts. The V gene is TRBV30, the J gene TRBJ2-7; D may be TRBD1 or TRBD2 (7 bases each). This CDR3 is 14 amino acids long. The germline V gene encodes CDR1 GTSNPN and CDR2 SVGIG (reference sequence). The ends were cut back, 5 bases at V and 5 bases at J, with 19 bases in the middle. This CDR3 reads CAWSTTGTNHEQYF. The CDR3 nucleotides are TGTGCCTGGTCGACGACAGGGACTAACCACGAGCAGTACTTC.

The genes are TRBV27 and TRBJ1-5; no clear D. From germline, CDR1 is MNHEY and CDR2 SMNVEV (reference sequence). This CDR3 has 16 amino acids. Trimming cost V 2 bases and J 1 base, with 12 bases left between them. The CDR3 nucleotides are TGTGCCAGCAGTTTAAGGTCGGCCCTCAGCAATCAGCCCCAGCATTTT. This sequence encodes CASSLRSALSNQPQHF.

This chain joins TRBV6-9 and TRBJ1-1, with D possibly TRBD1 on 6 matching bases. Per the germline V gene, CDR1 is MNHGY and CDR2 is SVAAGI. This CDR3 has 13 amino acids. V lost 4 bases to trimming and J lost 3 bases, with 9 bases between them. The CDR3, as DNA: TGTGCCAGCAGTTTAGGGGGAGACACTGAAGCTTTCTTT. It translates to CASSLGGDTEAFF.

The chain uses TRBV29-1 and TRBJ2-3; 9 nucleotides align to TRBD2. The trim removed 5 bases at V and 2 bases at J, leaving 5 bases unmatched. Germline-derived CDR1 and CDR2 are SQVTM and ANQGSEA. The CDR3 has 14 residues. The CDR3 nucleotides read TGCAGCGTTTTGGCTAGCGGGATCACAGATACGCAGTATTTT. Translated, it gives CSVLASGITDTQYF.

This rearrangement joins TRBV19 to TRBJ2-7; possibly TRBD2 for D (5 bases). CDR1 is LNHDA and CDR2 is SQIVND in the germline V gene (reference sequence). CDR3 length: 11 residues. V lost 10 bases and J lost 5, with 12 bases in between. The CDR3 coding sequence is TGTGCCACTTCCCCGGGAAACGAGCAGTACTTC. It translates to CATSPGNEQYF.

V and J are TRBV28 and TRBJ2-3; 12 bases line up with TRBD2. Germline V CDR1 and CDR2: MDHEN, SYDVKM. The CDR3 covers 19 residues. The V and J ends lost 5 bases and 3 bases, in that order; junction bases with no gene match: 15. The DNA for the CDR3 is TGTGCCAGCAGTCCCCCCGCAGGACTAGCGGGAAGGGAAACAGATACGCAGTATTTT. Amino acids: CASSPPAGLAGRETDTQYF.

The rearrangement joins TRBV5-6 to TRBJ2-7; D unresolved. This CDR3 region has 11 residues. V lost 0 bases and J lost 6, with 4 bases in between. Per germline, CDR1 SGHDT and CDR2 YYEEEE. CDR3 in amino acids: CASSLEREQYF. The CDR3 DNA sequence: TGTGCCAGCAGCTTGGAGCGCGAGCAGTACTTC.

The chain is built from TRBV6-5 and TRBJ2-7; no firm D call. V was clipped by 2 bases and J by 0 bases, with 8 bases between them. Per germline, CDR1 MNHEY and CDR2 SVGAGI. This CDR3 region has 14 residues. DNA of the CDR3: TGTGCCAGCAGTTACGTTAGCAGCTCCTACGAGCAGTACTTC. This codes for CASSYVSSSYEQYF.

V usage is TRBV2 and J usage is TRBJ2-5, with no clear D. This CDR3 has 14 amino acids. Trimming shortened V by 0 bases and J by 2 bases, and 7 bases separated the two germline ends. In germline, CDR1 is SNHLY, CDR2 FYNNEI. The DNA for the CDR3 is TGTGCCAGCAGTGAAGCGCCTTGGCAAGAGACCCAGTACTTC. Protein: CASSEAPWQETQYF.

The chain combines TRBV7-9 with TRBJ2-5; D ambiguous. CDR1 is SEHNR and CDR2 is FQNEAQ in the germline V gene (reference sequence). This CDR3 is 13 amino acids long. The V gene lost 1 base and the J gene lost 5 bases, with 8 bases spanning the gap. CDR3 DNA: TGTGCCAGCAGCTTAGGAACTGGGGAGACCCAGTACTTC. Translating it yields CASSLGTGETQYF.

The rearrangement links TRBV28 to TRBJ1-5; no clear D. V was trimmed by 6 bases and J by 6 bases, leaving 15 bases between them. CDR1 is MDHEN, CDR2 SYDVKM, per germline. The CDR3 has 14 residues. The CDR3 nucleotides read TGTGCCAGCAGCTACGGAGGGAGTCGTCAGCCCCAGCATTTT. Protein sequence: CASSYGGSRQPQHF.

The CDR3 nucleotides are TGTGCCAGCAGCGTAGATACTAGCGGGAGAGGGAACACCGGGGAGCTGTTTTTT. Encoded protein: CASSVDTSGRGNTGELFF. J is TRBJ2-2 and V is TRBV9; 11 nucleotides match TRBD2. CDR1 is SGDLS and CDR2 is YYNGEE in the germline V gene. J was trimmed by 1 base and V by 0 bases; bases with no gene match: 5. The CDR3 loop spans 18 amino acids.

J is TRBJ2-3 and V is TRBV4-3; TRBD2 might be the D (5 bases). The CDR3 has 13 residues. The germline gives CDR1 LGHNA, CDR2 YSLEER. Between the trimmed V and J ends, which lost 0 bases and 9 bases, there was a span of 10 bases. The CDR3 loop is CASSQDTEETQYF. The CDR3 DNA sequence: TGCGCCAGCAGCCAAGATACGGAGGAAACGCAGTATTTT.

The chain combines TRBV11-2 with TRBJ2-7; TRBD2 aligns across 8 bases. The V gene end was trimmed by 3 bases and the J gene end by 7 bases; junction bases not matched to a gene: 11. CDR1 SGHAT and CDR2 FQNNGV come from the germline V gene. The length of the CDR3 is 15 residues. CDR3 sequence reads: CASSFVPGGPGEQYF. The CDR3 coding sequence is TGTGCCAGCAGCTTCGTACCGGGAGGGCCTGGGGAGCAGTACTTC. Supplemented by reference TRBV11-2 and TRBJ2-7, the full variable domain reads EAGVAQSPRYKIIEKRQSVAFWCNPISGHATLYWYQQILGQGPKLLIQFQNNGVVDDSQLPKDRFSAERLKGVDSTLKIQPAKLEDSAVYLCASSFVPGGPGEQYFGPGTRLTVT.

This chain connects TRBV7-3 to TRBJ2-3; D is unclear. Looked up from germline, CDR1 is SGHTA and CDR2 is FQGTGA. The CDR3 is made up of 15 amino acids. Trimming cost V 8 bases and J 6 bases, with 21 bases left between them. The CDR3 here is CASAPTGSSSDTQYF. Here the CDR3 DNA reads TGTGCCAGCGCACCAACCGGGTCTTCGTCGGATACGCAGTATTTT.

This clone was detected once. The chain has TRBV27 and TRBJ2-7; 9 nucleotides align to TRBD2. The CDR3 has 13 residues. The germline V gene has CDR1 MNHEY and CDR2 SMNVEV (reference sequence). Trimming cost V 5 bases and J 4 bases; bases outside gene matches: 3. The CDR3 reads CASSLAGWYEQYF. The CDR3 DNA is TGTGCCAGCAGTCTAGCGGGGTGGTACGAGCAGTACTTC.

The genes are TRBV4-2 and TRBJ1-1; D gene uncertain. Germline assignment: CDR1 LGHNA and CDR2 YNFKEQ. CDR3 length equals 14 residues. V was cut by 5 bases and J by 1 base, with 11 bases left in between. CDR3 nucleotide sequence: TGTGCCAGCAGCTTCGGGCTGAAGAACACTGAAGCTTTCTTT. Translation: CASSFGLKNTEAFF.

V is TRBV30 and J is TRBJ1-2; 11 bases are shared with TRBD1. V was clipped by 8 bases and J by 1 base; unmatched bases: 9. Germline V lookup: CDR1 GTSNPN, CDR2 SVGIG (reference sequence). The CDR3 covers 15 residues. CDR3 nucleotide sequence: TGTGCCACCGACCCTGGGACAGGGGGTAACTATGGCTACACCTTC. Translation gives CATDPGTGGNYGYTF.

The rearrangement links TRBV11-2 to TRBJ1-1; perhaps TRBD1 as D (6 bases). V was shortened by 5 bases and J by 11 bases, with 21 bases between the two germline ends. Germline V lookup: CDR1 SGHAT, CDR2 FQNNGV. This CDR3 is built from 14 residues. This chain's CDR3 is CASSPPSGVRGAFF. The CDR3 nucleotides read TGTGCCAGCAGCCCCCCTTCAGGTGTAAGGGGGGCTTTCTTT.

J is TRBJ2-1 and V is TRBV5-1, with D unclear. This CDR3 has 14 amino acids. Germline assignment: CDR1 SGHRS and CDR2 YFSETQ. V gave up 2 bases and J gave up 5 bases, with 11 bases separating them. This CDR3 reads CASSFWSGNNEQFF. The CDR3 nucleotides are TGCGCCAGCAGCTTTTGGTCAGGTAACAATGAGCAGTTCTTC.

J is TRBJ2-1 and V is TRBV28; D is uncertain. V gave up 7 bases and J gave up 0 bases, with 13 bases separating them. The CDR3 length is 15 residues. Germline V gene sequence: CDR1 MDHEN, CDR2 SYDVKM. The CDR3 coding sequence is TGTGCCAGCACTGTCGGACCGAGCTCCTACAATGAGCAGTTCTTC. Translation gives CASTVGPSSYNEQFF.

Here the CDR3 DNA reads TGTGCCAGCACAGGGACAGACTATGGCTACACCTTC. Translating gives CASTGTDYGYTF. The chain combines TRBV5-4 with TRBJ1-2; 7 bases fit TRBD1. CDR1 SGHNT and CDR2 YYREEE come from the germline V gene (reference sequence). CDR3 length equals 12 residues. J gave up 3 bases and V 6 bases, and 2 bases lay outside the gene matches.

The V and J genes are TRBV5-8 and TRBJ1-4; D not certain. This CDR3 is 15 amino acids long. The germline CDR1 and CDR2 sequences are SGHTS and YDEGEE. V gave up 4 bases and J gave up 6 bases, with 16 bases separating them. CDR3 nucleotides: TGTGCCAGCAGCCCCCCCCGGACGCCTTATGAAAAACTGTTTTTT. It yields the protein CASSPPRTPYEKLFF.

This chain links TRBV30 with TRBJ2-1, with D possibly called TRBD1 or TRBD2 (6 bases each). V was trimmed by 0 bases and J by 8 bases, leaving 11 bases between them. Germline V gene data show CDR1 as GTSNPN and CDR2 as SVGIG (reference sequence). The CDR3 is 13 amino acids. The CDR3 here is CAWSVGGRDEQFF. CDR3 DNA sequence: TGTGCCTGGAGTGTTGGGGGGCGCGATGAGCAGTTCTTC.

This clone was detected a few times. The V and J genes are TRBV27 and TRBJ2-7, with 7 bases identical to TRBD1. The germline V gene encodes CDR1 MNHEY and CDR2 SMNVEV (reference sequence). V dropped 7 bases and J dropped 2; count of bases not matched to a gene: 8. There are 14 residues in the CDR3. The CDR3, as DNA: TGTGCCAGCAAGTCCGACAGGGTCACCTACGAGCAGTACTTC. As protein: CASKSDRVTYEQYF.

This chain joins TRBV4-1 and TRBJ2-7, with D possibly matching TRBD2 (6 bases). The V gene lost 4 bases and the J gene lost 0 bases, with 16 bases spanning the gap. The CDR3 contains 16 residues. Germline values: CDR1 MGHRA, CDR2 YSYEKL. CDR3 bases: TGCGCCAGCAGCCCCGTTGTGGCGGGACTCTCCTACGAGCAGTACTTC. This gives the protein CASSPVVAGLSYEQYF.

In DNA form, the CDR3 reads TGTGCCACCAGCAGAGAGAATAGCGGGGATAGAGGGCAGTACTTC. Encoded protein: CATSRENSGDRGQYF. The rearrangement uses TRBV15 and TRBJ2-7; 8 nucleotides align to TRBD2. CDR3 length: 15 residues. The germline CDR1 and CDR2 sequences are LNHNV and YYDKDF (reference sequence). Losses at the gene ends were 0 bases for V and 9 bases for J; bases not matched to a gene: 10. The whole variable domain, filled in from reference TRBV15 and TRBJ2-7, reads DAMVIQNPRYQVTQFGKPVTLSCSQTLNHNVMYWYQQKSSQAPKLLFHYYDKDFNNEADTPDNFQSRRPNTSFCFLDIRSPGLGDTAMYLCATSRENSGDRGQYFGPGTRLTVT.